A single sample is the source of the 21 T cell receptor beta chains below, sequenced in a study of T cells in localized non-small cell lung cancer. The method was immunoSEQ multiplex PCR; TCRdb's version includes in-frame clones alone and lacks a portion of them. Among about 840 clones listed, around 20% were seen once. The specimen was normal lung tissue next to the tumor, collected before any cancer treatment. The receptors originated from a female donor aged 60 or older with stage II squamous cell lung carcinoma.

This clone is large in the sample. This chain joins TRBV18 and TRBJ2-1; TRBD1 is a possible D gene (6 bases). Per germline, CDR1 KGHSH and CDR2 LQKENI. The CDR3 consists of 17 residues. V lost 3 bases and J lost 10, with 25 bases in between. Written as DNA, the CDR3 is TGTGCCAGCTCACCCTCCAGTGGGGGCCTACTAACAAGAGAGCAGTTCTTC. As protein: CASSPSSGGLLTREQFF.

The table lists this clone with a few counts. V usage is TRBV30 and J usage is TRBJ2-2; D uncertain. The CDR3 covers 13 residues. Trimming removed 3 bases at V and 7 bases at J, with 12 bases between. The V gene's germline CDR1 is GTSNPN and CDR2 SVGIG (reference sequence). This CDR3 is CAWRLGQDGELFF. CDR3 nucleotide sequence: TGTGCCTGGAGACTGGGTCAGGACGGGGAGCTGTTTTTT.

By share, this clone ranks as medium-sized (0.01 to 0.1%). Here the CDR3 DNA reads TGTGCCAGCAGCTCGGCCGGGGGGCAGGACTATGGCTACACCTTC. Encoded protein: CASSSAGGQDYGYTF. The chain employs TRBV11-3 and TRBJ1-2, with a possible D match to TRBD1 (6 bases). The germline V gene encodes CDR1 SGHNT and CDR2 YENEEA. The germline V and J ends were trimmed by 4 bases and 3 bases, with 15 bases remaining between them. The CDR3 is made up of 15 amino acids.

This clone was observed a few times. This chain uses TRBV6-8 with TRBJ1-4; D not resolved. The germline V and J ends were trimmed by 6 bases and 6 bases, with 14 bases remaining between them. CDR1 is MNHGY, CDR2 SAAAGT, per germline. The CDR3 is 14 amino acids. Written as DNA, the CDR3 is TGTGCCAGCAGAAATCTCTCCGGAGATGAAAAACTGTTTTTT. Translated: CASRNLSGDEKLFF.

The chain joins TRBV9 to TRBJ2-7; D not certain. The germline V gene encodes CDR1 SGDLS and CDR2 YYNGEE. Deletions cut 6 bases from V and 3 bases from J, with 16 bases between. CDR3 length: 14 amino acids. This CDR3 is CASTPDRPFYEQYF. Here the CDR3 DNA reads TGTGCCAGCACCCCGGACCGCCCTTTCTACGAGCAGTACTTC. The variable domain in full, completed from reference TRBV9 and TRBJ2-7, reads DSGVTQTPKHLITATGQRVTLRCSPRSGDLSVYWYQQSLDQGLQFLIQYYNGEERAKGNILERFSAQQFPDLHSELNLSSLELGDSALYFCASTPDRPFYEQYFGPGTRLTVT.

Judged by abundance, this clone is medium-sized. The chain uses TRBV11-3 and TRBJ2-5, with 8 bases lining up with TRBD2. With 6 bases clipped from V and 7 bases from J, the junction kept 10 bases outside the gene matches. The CDR3 consists of 14 residues. CDR1 is SGHNT, CDR2 YENEEA, per germline. As DNA, the CDR3 is TGTGCCAGCAGGCCCGGGGGGGTTTCGTCGACCCAGTACTTC. This translates into CASRPGGVSSTQYF.

This clone has just a few counts. CDR3: CASSRGQIGYGYTF. In DNA, the CDR3 is TGTGCCAGTAGTCGGGGACAGATAGGCTATGGCTACACCTTC. V is TRBV19 and J is TRBJ1-2; 7 bases match TRBD1. Germline lookup yields CDR1 LNHDA and CDR2 SQIVND (reference sequence). The CDR3 spans 14 residues. Unmatched junction bases numbered 7, after V lost 5 bases and J lost 4 bases.

J is TRBJ2-1 and V is TRBV28, with D perhaps matching TRBD2 (6 bases). This CDR3 is 16 amino acids long. Germline lookup yields CDR1 MDHEN and CDR2 SYDVKM. V lost 3 bases and J 5 bases, leaving 17 bases between the germline ends. CDR3 nucleotide sequence: TGTGCCAGCAGTTTTGGCGGGACTGAGACCGACAATGAGCAGTTCTTC. It is translated as CASSFGGTETDNEQFF.

The V and J genes are TRBV6-8 and TRBJ2-3, with D tentatively TRBD1 (6 bases). CDR3 length: 16 residues. V was pared by 5 bases and J by 8 bases, with 23 bases between. Germline V CDR1 and CDR2: MNHGY, SAAAGT. As DNA, the CDR3 is TGTGCCAGCAGTGCCGCGCAGGCCCAGGGGAAAGGTACGCAGTATTTT. Translated, it gives CASSAAQAQGKGTQYF.

CDR3 residues: CATNGAPSADTQYF. CDR3 nucleotides: TGTGCCACTAACGGGGCCCCATCCGCAGATACGCAGTATTTT. The chain has TRBV12-2 and TRBJ2-3. TRBV12-2 is a pseudogene segment. The CDR3 consists of 14 residues.

This clone has only a few counts. V and J are TRBV23-1 and TRBJ2-2; 11 bases are a match to TRBD1. TRBV23-1 is marked as an open reading frame, function uncertain. Germline trimming cut 6 bases from V and 7 bases from J; bases unmatched to any gene: 16. CDR3 length: 18 residues. The CDR3 reads CASSLLTGTGGSSGELFF. The CDR3 DNA follows: TGCGCCAGCAGCCTTCTCACCGGGACAGGGGGAAGCAGCGGGGAGCTGTTTTTT.

V is TRBV9 and J is TRBJ2-3; the D gene is possibly TRBD2 (6 bases). The CDR3 consists of 14 residues. CDR1 and CDR2 from the germline V gene are SGDLS and YYNGEE. The V end was cut by 0 bases, the J end by 8 bases, with 13 bases between. Written as DNA, the CDR3 is TGTGCCAGCAGCGTAGACCTAGCGCCTATTACGCAGTATTTT. It translates to CASSVDLAPITQYF.

The rearrangement uses TRBV6-8 and TRBJ2-3; D gene uncertain. Deletions cut 6 bases from V and 3 bases from J, with 7 bases between. The CDR3 spans 12 residues. Looked up from germline, CDR1 is MNHGY and CDR2 is SAAAGT. CDR3: CASSTATDTQYF. Written as DNA, the CDR3 is TGTGCCAGCAGCACGGCGACAGATACGCAGTATTTT.

This sequence joins TRBV5-1 and TRBJ2-1; perhaps TRBD1 as D (6 bases). Between the trimmed V and J ends, which lost 0 bases and 4 bases, there was a span of 11 bases. The CDR3 runs 15 residues. Germline CDR1 SGHRS, CDR2 YFSETQ. The CDR3 coding sequence is TGCGCCAGCAGCTTGGGGGGGACAACTTACAATGAGCAGTTCTTC. Encoded protein: CASSLGGTTYNEQFF.

This clone occurred a few times. The chain uses TRBV28 and TRBJ2-3; unclear D gene. The CDR3 consists of 15 residues. V was pared by 2 bases and J by 4 bases, with 13 bases between. Germline values: CDR1 MDHEN, CDR2 SYDVKM. The CDR3 sequence is CASSLVLRSADTQYF. The CDR3 bases are TGTGCCAGCAGTTTAGTGTTGCGTTCGGCAGATACGCAGTATTTT. The whole variable domain, filled in from reference TRBV28 and TRBJ2-3, reads DVKVTQSSRYLVKRTGEKVFLECVQDMDHENMFWYRQDPGLGLRLIYFSYDVKMKEKGDIPEGYSVSREKKERFSLILESASTNQTSMYLCASSLVLRSADTQYFGPGTRLTVL.

This clone was detected only a few times. The chain recombines TRBV11-3 with TRBJ2-5; 9 positions match TRBD1. Germline loops: CDR1 SGHNT, CDR2 YENEEA. There are 14 residues in the CDR3. J was trimmed by 5 bases and V by 3 bases; bases with no gene match: 4. The CDR3, as DNA: TGTGCCAGCAGCTTTAACAGGGGGCTGGAGACCCAGTACTTC. Translated: CASSFNRGLETQYF.

This clone was found a few times. The genes are TRBV6-8 and TRBJ2-1; a possible D gene is TRBD1 (5 bases). The V and J ends lost 7 bases and 8 bases respectively, with 21 bases between them. Germline assignment: CDR1 MNHGY and CDR2 SAAAGT. The CDR3 consists of 15 residues. CDR3 amino acids: CASIVPHRPADEQFF. As DNA, the CDR3 is TGTGCCAGCATTGTCCCACACAGGCCTGCCGATGAGCAGTTCTTC.

The rearrangement links TRBV6-8 to TRBJ2-7; no definite D call. Germline V gene data show CDR1 as MNHGY and CDR2 as SAAAGT. V lost 6 bases, J lost 1 base, and 13 bases lay in between. The CDR3 sequence is 14 residues long. In DNA, the CDR3 is TGTGCCAGCAGCCACGGCCCTAATTCCTACGAGCAGTACGTC. Residues: CASSHGPNSYEQYV.

This clone is labeled large. The chain couples TRBV19 to TRBJ1-5; D is undetermined. The ends were cut back, 3 bases at V and 0 bases at J, with 9 bases in the middle. The CDR3 is 15 amino acids. Germline CDR1 is LNHDA and CDR2 is SQIVND (reference sequence). CDR3 sequence reads: CASSMALSSNQPQHF. DNA for the CDR3: TGTGCCAGTAGTATGGCCCTGTCTAGCAATCAGCCCCAGCATTTT.

This chain connects TRBV7-6 to TRBJ2-7, with 7 bases matching TRBD2. Germline loops: CDR1 SGHVS, CDR2 FNYEAQ. This CDR3 is built from 14 residues. Trimming removed 3 bases from V and 4 bases from J; junction bases left unmatched: 6. The CDR3 nucleotides read TGTGCCAGCAGCTTGGGAGGGGCGGAGTACGAGCAGTACTTC. Translated, it gives CASSLGGAEYEQYF. Full variable domain (remainder filled in from reference TRBV7-6 and TRBJ2-7): GAGVSQSPRYKVTKRGQDVALRCDPISGHVSLYWYRQALGQGPEFLTYFNYEAQQDKSGLPNDRFSAERPEGSISTLTIQRTEQRDSAMYRCASSLGGAEYEQYFGPGTRLTVT.

The V and J genes are TRBV19 and TRBJ2-1, with D perhaps TRBD2 (7 bases). V was clipped by 5 bases and J by 7 bases, with 15 bases between them. The CDR3 runs 14 residues. CDR1 and CDR2 from the germline V gene are LNHDA and SQIVND (reference sequence). The DNA of the CDR3 is TGTGCCAGTAGTTGGGGGGGGGCCCAAAATGAGCAGTTCTTC. This sequence encodes CASSWGGAQNEQFF. The full variable domain, its missing parts supplied by reference TRBV19 and TRBJ2-1, is DGGITQSPKYLFRKEGQNVTLSCEQNLNHDAMYWYRQDPGQGLRLIYYSQIVNDFQKGDIAEGYSVSREKKESFPLTVTSAQKNPTAFYLCASSWGGAQNEQFFGPGTRLTVL.